This section outlines one TCR beta chain sequence together with its context. No antigen is known for it. The source of the sample is a study of CXCR3-negative and CXCR3-positive naive CD8 T cells. Study observations and caveats: Researchers report CXCR3 expression partially decreased after cryopreservation, with fresh PBMCs used in most assays. Within a donor, both naive subsets shared TRBV-TRBJ usage, unlike memory cells. Relative to CXCR3-negative naive cells, CXCR3-positive naive cells had more hydrophobic TRB CDR3s.

The CDR3 is 16 residues long. Germline values: CDR1 MDHEN, CDR2 SYDVKM. Cells classed as naive CD8+ T cells were CD45RO-CCR7+CD27+CD95-. UMI-labeled 5' RACE yielded the TRB cDNA libraries. TCRdb re-called the 5' RACE reads, yielding one record per CDR3 amino acid sequence without DNA. The sample's table shows 110,000 or so distinct CDR3 sequences. The receptor comes from a human donor in good health. Some clones in this sample may be carry-over from other donors' samples. Sequenced sample: naive CXCR3+ CD8+ T cells from blood. Subset of the sample: CD45RO-CCR7+CD27+CD95- naive CD8+ T cells expressing CXCR3 (TNR3+). This chain uses TRBV28 with TRBJ1-5; as DNA is missing, the TRBD1 call by TCRdb cannot be tested. CDR3 amino acids: CASSYRGAFSNQPQHF.